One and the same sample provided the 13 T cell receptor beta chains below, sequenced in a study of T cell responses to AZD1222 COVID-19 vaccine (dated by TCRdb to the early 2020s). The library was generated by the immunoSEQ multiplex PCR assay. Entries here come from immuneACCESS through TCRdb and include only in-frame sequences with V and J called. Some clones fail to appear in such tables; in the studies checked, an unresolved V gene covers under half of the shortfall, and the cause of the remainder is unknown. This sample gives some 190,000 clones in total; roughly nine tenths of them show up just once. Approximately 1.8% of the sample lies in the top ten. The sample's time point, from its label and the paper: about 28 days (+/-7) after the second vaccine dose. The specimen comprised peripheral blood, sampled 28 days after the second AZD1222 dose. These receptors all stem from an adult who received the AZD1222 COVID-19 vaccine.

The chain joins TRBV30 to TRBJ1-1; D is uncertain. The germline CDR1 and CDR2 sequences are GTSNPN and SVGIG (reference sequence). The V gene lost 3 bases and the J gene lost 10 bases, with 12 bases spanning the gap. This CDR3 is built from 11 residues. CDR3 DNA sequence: TGTGCCTGGAGCGGGTTAAGGAGAGCTTTCTTT. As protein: CAWSGLRRAFF.

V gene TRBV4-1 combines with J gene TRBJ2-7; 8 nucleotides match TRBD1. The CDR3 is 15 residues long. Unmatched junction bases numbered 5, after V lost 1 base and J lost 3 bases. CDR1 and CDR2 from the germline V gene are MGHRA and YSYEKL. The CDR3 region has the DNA TGCGCCAGCAGCCAAGGGACAGGGTCAGGCTACGAGCAGTACTTC. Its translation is CASSQGTGSGYEQYF.

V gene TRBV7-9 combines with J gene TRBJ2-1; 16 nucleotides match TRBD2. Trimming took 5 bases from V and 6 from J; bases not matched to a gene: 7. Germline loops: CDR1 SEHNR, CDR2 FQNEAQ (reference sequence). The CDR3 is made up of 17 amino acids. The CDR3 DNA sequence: TGTGCCAGCAGCACGGGACTAGCGGGAGGGCCAGGCAATGAGCAGTTCTTC. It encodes CASSTGLAGGPGNEQFF.

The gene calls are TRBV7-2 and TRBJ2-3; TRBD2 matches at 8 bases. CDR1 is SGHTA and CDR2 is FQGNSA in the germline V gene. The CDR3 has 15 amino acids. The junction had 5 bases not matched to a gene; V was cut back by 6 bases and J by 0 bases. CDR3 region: CASRKAGASTDTQYF. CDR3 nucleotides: TGTGCCAGCAGAAAAGCGGGAGCTAGCACAGATACGCAGTATTTT. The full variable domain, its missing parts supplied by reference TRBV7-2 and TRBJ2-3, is GAGVSQSPSNKVTEKGKDVELRCDPISGHTALYWYRQSLGQGLEFLIYFQGNSAPDKSGLPSDRFSAERTGGSVSTLTIQRTQQEDSAVYLCASRKAGASTDTQYFGPGTRLTVL.

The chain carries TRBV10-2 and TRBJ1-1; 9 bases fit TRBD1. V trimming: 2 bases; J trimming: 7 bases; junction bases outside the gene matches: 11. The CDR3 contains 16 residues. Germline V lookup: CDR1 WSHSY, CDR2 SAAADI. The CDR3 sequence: CASSEPHRGRRGEAFF. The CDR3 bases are TGCGCCAGCAGTGAGCCCCACAGGGGGCGAAGGGGTGAAGCTTTCTTT.

CDR3: CASSPSRTTLSYTF. Written as DNA, the CDR3 is TGCGCCAGCAGCCCTAGCCGGACAACGCTCAGCTACACCTTC. V is TRBV4-3 and J is TRBJ1-2; a possible D gene is TRBD1 (5 bases). Per germline, CDR1 LGHNA and CDR2 YSLEER. The V end was cut by 4 bases, the J end by 9 bases, with 18 bases between. The CDR3 has 14 residues.

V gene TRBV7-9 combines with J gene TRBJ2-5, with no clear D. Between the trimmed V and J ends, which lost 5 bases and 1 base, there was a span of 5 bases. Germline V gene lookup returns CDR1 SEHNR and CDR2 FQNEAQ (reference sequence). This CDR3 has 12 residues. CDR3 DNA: TGTGCCAGCAGCCGGATCCAAGAGACCCAGTACTTC. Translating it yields CASSRIQETQYF.

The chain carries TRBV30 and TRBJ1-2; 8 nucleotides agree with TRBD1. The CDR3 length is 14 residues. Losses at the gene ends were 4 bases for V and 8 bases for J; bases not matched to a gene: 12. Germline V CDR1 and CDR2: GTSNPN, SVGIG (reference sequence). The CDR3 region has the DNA TGTGCCTGGACCCCCGGACAGGGACTTTGGGGCTACACCTTC. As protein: CAWTPGQGLWGYTF.

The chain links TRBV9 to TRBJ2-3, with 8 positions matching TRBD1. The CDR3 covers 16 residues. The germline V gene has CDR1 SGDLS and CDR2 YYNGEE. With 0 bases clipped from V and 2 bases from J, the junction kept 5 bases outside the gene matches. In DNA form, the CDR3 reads TGTGCCAGCAGCGTAGGAGACAGGGGTATCACAGATACGCAGTATTTT. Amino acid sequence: CASSVGDRGITDTQYF.

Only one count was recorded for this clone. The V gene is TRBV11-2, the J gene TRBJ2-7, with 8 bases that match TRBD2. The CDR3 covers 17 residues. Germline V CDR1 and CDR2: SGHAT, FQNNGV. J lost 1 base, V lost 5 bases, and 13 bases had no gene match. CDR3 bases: TGTGCCAGCAGCCCGAATCACGGGAGGGCCGGGTCCTACGAGCAGTACTTC. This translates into CASSPNHGRAGSYEQYF.

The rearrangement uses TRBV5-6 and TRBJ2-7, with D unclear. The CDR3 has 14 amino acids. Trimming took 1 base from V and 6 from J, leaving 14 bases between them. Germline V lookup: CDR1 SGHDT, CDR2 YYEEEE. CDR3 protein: CASSLRREGGEQYF. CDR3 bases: TGTGCCAGCAGCTTGCGAAGGGAAGGTGGCGAGCAGTACTTC.

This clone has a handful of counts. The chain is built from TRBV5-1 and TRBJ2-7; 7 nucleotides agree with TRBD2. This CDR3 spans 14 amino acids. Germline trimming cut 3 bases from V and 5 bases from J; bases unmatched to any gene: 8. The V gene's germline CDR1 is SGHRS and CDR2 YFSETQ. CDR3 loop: CASSSGQRGDEQYF. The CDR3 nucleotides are TGCGCCAGCAGCTCCGGCCAACGGGGGGACGAGCAGTACTTC.

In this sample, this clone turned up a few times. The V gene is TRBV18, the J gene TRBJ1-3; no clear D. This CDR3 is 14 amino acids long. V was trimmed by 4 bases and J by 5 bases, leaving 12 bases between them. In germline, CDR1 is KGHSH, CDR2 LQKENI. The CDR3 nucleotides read TGTGCCAGCTCACGCAGTAGCCTGAGAAACACCATATATTTT. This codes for CASSRSSLRNTIYF.